This TCR beta chain came from a study of T cells in Graves' hyperthyroidism and ophthalmopathy. Study conclusions and caveats: The model forecast ophthalmopathy, anticipating it by a median about six months before onset. A 13 V-J signature model discriminated ophthalmopathy versus stable hyperthyroidism.

This clonotype was counted ten times or more. The antigen remains undetermined. Deletions cut 0 bases from V and 0 bases from J, with 13 bases between. This CDR3 is built from 17 residues. CDR1 is LGHDT, CDR2 YNNKEL, per germline (reference sequence). The source material, RNA transcripts, was used to amplify TCR beta CDR3 regions. A set of HTBI primers served as the primers for a first-round RT-PCR of the TCR CDR3. TCRdb analysed the multiplex PCR reads with MiXCR anew, one entry per CDR3 protein. The table records roughly 750,000 distinct CDR3 sequences, about a sixth of them present only once. This clonotype was obtained from a man aged 18 to 30 with Graves' hyperthyroidism. The sequenced material came from blood. The rearrangement uses TRBV3-1 and TRBJ2-3; no definite D call. The CDR3 sequence: CASSQEWRPTSTDTQYF. CDR3 in DNA: TGTGCCAGCAGCCAAGAATGGCGGCCGACTAGCACAGATACGCAGTATTTT.